These 7 T cell receptor beta chains were all obtained from the same sample, sequenced in a study of vaccination effects on CD4 cells after COVID-19 (dated by TCRdb to between 2021 and 2023). Libraries came from the immunoSEQ multiplex PCR assay. As stored in TCRdb, this immuneACCESS dataset retains in-frame rearrangements with V and J assigned. A fraction of the clones does not appear; measured against another copy, unresolved V genes explain less than half of the discrepancy, and the remainder lacks a known reason. Within this sample are 40,000 to 50,000 clones, with more than 60% of them counted one time only. About 28% of the sample belongs to the ten largest clones. In the ViraFEST assay, PBMC were stimulated with viral peptide pools, and TCR sequencing was then used to find antigen-specific CD4+ T cell clonotypes based on their expansion. After around 10 days of culture, CD4+ T cells were isolated with the EasySep CD4+ T cell isolation kit. Negative nucleocapsid antibody results before and after vaccination confirmed that the healthy vaccine recipients had no prior SARS-CoV-2 infection.

For these receptors, no antigen is known. This sample comprised CD4+ T cells from PBMCs cultured with HCoV-OC43 spike peptides, obtained before COVID-19 vaccination. This sample's cell subset or site label indicates: HCoV-OC43 spike overlapping peptide pool stimulation. The receptors here all came from a human donor who received a COVID-19 vaccine.

CDR3 residues: CASSSRGVVEKLFF. In DNA, the CDR3 is TGTGCCAGCAGCTCGAGGGGGGTGGTTGAAAAACTGTTTTTT. The chain recombines TRBV7-9 with TRBJ1-4, with a possible D match to TRBD1 (6 bases). The V gene lost 4 bases and the J gene lost 7 bases, with 13 bases spanning the gap. The CDR3 spans 14 residues. CDR1 and CDR2 from the germline V gene are SEHNR and FQNEAQ (reference sequence).

The CDR3 DNA reads TGCGCCAGCAGCTTGACAGCCTGGGGCCTGGACTATGGCTACACCTTC. This translates into CASSLTAWGLDYGYTF. The rearrangement uses TRBV5-1 and TRBJ1-2; the D gene is possibly TRBD1 (5 bases). Trimming removed 1 base from V and 3 bases from J, with 16 bases in between. Germline V gene data show CDR1 as SGHRS and CDR2 as YFSETQ. This CDR3 is 16 amino acids long. The full variable domain, rest sourced from reference TRBV5-1 and TRBJ1-2, is KAGVTQTPRYLIKTRGQQVTLSCSPISGHRSVSWYQQTPGQGLQFLFEYFSETQRNKGNFPGRFSGRQFSNSRSEMNVSTLELGDSALYLCASSLTAWGLDYGYTFGSGTRLTVV.

V gene TRBV25-1 combines with J gene TRBJ1-6; 8 positions match TRBD1. Germline CDR1 MGHDK, CDR2 SYGVNS. The trim removed 9 bases at V and 7 bases at J, leaving 8 bases unmatched. The CDR3 loop spans 14 amino acids. Here the CDR3 reads CARQKQGGNSPLHF. The CDR3 DNA sequence: TGTGCCAGACAGAAACAGGGGGGCAATTCACCCCTCCACTTT.

This clone has a handful of counts. The rearrangement links TRBV19 to TRBJ1-2; D may be TRBD1 (6 bases). Germline V lookup: CDR1 LNHDA, CDR2 SQIVND (reference sequence). Trimming removed 4 bases at V and 8 bases at J, with 20 bases between. This CDR3 has 15 amino acids. The CDR3 DNA follows: TGTGCCAGTAGTACCCTTGAGGGGGGCCTCTGGGGCTACACCTTC. Translated: CASSTLEGGLWGYTF.

The chain combines TRBV6-4 with TRBJ1-5, with a tentative D call TRBD1 (5 bases). The CDR3 spans 14 residues. Germline lookup yields CDR1 MRHNA and CDR2 SNTAGT. V lost 3 bases, J lost 7 bases, and 13 bases lay in between. CDR3 loop: CASSELGVGQPQHF. The CDR3 nucleotides read TGTGCCAGCAGTGAACTGGGGGTCGGGCAGCCCCAGCATTTT.

This chain joins TRBV19 and TRBJ1-5, with D possibly being TRBD1 (5 bases). With 6 bases removed from V and 1 base from J, the gap between germline ends came to 10 bases. The CDR3 runs to 14 residues. CDR1 and CDR2 (germline): LNHDA, SQIVND (reference sequence). The CDR3 DNA follows: TGTGCCAGTAGCCTCCGGGGCAGCAATCAGCCCCAGCATTTT. As protein: CASSLRGSNQPQHF.

The genes are TRBV4-3 and TRBJ1-3; D unclear. The V end lost 1 base, the J end lost 0 bases, and 7 bases lay between the germline ends. There are 15 residues in the CDR3. Germline loops: CDR1 LGHNA, CDR2 YSLEER. The CDR3: CASSQGRSSGNTIYF. The CDR3, as DNA: TGCGCCAGCAGCCAAGGTCGGAGCTCTGGAAACACCATATATTTT.